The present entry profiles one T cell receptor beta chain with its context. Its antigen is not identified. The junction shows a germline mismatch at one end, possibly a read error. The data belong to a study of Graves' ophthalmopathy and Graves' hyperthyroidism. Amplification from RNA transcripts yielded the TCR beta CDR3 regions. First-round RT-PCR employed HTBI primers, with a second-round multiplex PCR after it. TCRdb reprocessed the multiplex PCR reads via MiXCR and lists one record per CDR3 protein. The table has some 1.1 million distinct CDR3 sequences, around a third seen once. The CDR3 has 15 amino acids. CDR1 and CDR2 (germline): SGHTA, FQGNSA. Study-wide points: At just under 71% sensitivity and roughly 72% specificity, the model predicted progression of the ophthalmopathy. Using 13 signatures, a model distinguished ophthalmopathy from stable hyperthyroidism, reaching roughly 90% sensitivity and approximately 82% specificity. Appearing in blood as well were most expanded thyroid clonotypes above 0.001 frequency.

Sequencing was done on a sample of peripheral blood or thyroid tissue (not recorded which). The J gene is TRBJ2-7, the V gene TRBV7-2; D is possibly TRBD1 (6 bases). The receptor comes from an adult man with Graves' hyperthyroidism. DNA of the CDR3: TGTGCCAGCAGTAGACCGGGACAAGGAGCCTACGAGCGGTACTTC. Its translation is CASSRPGQGAYERYF.